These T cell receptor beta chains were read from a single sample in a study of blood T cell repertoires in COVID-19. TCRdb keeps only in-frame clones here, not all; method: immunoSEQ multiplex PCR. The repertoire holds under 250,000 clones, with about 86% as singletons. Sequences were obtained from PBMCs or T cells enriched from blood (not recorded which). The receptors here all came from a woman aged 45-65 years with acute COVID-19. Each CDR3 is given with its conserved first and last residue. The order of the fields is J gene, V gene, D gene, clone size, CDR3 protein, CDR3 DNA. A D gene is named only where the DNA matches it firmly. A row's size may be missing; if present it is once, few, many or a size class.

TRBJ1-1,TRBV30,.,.,CAWDSNSPNTEAFF,TGTGCCTGGGACAGCAACTCCCCAAACACTGAAGCTTTCTTT
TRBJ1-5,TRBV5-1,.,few,CASSLEPAGNQPQHF,TGCGCCAGCAGCTTAGAGCCGGCCGGGAATCAGCCCCAGCATTTT
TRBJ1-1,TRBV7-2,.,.,CASSSFPNTEAFF,TGTGCCAGCAGCTCTTTTCCGAACACTGAAGCTTTCTTT
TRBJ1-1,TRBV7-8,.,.,CASSKDSMNTEAFF,TGTGCCAGCAGCAAGGACAGCATGAACACTGAAGCTTTCTTT
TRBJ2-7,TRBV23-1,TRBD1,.,CASSPGGTGGLEQYF,TGCGCCAGCAGTCCTGGCGGGACAGGGGGCCTCGAGCAGTACTTC
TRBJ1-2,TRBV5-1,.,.,CASSLAGGGVNYGYTF,TGCGCCAGCAGCTTGGCCGGCGGGGGCGTGAACTATGGCTACACCTTC
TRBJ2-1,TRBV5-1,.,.,CASSRVQGGALYNEQFF,TGCGCCAGCAGTAGGGTTCAGGGAGGCGCACTCTACAATGAGCAGTTCTTC
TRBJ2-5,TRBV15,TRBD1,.,CATSREQQGDGTQYF,TGTGCCACCAGCAGGGAACAACAGGGGGACGGGACCCAGTACTTC
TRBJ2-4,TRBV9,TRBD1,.,CASSPGQGVGNIQYF,TGTGCCAGCAGCCCGGGACAGGGGGTGGGAAACATTCAGTACTTC
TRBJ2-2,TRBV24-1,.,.,CATSAITGVATGELFF,TGTGCCACCAGTGCGATAACGGGGGTAGCCACCGGGGAGCTGTTTTTT
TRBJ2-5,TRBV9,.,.,CASSVRGQLPPQETQYF,TGTGCCAGCAGCGTCCGGGGACAACTCCCACCCCAAGAGACCCAGTACTTC
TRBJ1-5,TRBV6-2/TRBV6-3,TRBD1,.,CASSSGTALSNQPQHF,TGTGCCAGCAGCTCAGGGACAGCCCTCAGCAATCAGCCCCAGCATTTT
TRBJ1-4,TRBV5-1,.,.,CASSPGHESATNEKLFF,TGCGCCAGCAGCCCGGGACACGAGTCAGCAACTAATGAAAAACTGTTTTTT
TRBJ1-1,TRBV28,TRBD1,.,CASSFLQGTRWTEAFF,TGTGCCAGCAGTTTTTTACAGGGGACCCGGTGGACTGAAGCTTTCTTT
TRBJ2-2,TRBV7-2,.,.,CASSPSTRNTGELFF,TGTGCCAGCAGCCCCTCGACAAGGAACACCGGGGAGCTGTTTTTT
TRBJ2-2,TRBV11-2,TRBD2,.,CASSSSGGRTGELFF,TGTGCCAGCAGTTCTAGCGGGGGGCGGACCGGGGAGCTGTTTTTT
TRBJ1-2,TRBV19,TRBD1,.,CASGNETGSRGYTF,TGTGCCAGTGGTAATGAGACAGGGAGTCGTGGCTACACCTTC
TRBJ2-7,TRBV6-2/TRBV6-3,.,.,CASSYSGVANYEQYF,TGTGCCAGCAGTTACTCAGGGGTCGCAAACTACGAGCAGTACTTC
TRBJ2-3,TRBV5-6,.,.,CASSLRYRETDTQYF,TGTGCCAGCAGCTTGCGGTACAGGGAAACAGATACGCAGTATTTT
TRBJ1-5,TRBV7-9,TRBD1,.,CASSLGTANQPQHF,TGTGCCAGCAGCCTCGGGACAGCCAATCAGCCCCAGCATTTT
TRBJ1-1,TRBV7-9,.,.,CASSSWANTEAFF,TGTGCCAGCAGCTCCTGGGCGAACACTGAAGCTTTCTTT
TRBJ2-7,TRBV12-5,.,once,CASGRYGVSVLYEQYF,TGTGCTAGTGGTCGATACGGTGTTTCGGTGCTTTACGAGCAGTACTTC
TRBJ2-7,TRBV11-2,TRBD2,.,CASSSMTGTSGYEQYF,TGTGCCAGCAGTTCCATGACCGGGACTAGCGGATACGAGCAGTACTTC
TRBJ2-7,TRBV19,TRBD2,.,CASSRRTSGGARRNEQYF,TGTGCCAGTAGTAGAAGGACTAGCGGGGGGGCCCGGCGAAACGAGCAGTACTTC
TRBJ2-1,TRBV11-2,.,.,CASSFFMIQEQFF,TGTGCCAGCAGCTTCTTTATGATACAGGAGCAGTTCTTC
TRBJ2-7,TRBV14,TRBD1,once,CASSLGQGRAYEQYF,TGTGCCAGCAGCCTAGGACAGGGCCGAGCCTACGAGCAGTACTTC